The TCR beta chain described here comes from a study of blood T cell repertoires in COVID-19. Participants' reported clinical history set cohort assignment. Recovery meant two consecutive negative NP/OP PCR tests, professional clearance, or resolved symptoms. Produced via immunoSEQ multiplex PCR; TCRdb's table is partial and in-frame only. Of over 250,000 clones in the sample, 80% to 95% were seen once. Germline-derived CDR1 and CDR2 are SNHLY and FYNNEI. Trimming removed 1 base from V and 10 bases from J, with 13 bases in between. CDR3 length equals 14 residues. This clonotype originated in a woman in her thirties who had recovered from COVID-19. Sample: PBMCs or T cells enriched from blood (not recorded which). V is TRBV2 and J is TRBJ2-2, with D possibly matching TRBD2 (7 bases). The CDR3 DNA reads TGTGCCAGCAGTGAAGTAGGGGGGGGGCTGGAGCTGTTTTTT. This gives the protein CASSEVGGGLELFF.